This T cell receptor beta chain is drawn from a study of T cell responses to AZD1222 COVID-19 vaccine. About the study: Second doses were pooled across both intervals (about 4 or about 12 weeks). Points from the study as a whole: At 160-218 and 743-854, vaccine-associated CD4 TCRs were dominant, and they spanned spike. Repertoire collection took place solely once the T cell response had peaked.

Assay used: immunoSEQ multiplex PCR; TCRdb lists only in-frame clones, some missing. The table shows roughly 180,000 clones, with 70% to 90% occurring only once. Between the trimmed V and J ends, which lost 4 bases and 4 bases, there was a span of 5 bases. CDR1 and CDR2 from the germline V gene are PRHDT and FYEKMQ (reference sequence). The CDR3 spans 12 residues. Comment on this clone: What it binds is not known.

The sequenced sample was peripheral blood, obtained on day 0 of AZD1222 vaccination. The source of this sequence is an adult in good health. This rearrangement joins TRBV13 to TRBJ1-3; D is uncertain. The CDR3 spells CASSSQGNTIYF. CDR3 bases: TGTGCCAGCAGCTCACAGGGAAACACCATATATTTT.